What follows are 3 T cell receptor beta chains derived from one specimen sequenced in a study of blood T cells in healthy people across ages. A second PCR, run for about 7 to 12 cycles, used a sample-barcoded 5' primer plus a J-beta primer mix. TCRdb ran MiXCR on the 5' RACE reads and lists one entry per CDR3 protein. The profile shows more than 500,000 distinct CDR3 sequences, roughly a quarter of them singletons. Sequenced sample: blood. Receptor source: a woman aged 65 to 85 in good health.

This clonotype was seen only a few times. The gene calls are TRBV6-1 and TRBJ1-2; D is undetermined. Germline CDR1 is MNHNS and CDR2 is SASEGT. V was pared by 1 base and J by 5 bases, with 14 bases between. The CDR3 covers 15 residues. This chain's CDR3 is CASSEGVLTDYGYTF. The CDR3 DNA is TGTGCCAGCAGTGAAGGGGTACTGACCGATTATGGCTACACCTTC.

This clonotype was recorded many times. V and J are TRBV7-8 and TRBJ2-7, with 15 nucleotides matching TRBD2. This CDR3 region has 18 residues. CDR1 and CDR2 from the germline V gene are SGHVS and FQNEAQ. The ends lost 5 bases at V and 4 bases at J; junction bases unmatched: 12. The CDR3 DNA is TGTGCCAGCAGCAGAGGACTAGCGGGGGGGCCAGGGTTTTACGAGCAGTACTTC. Translation gives CASSRGLAGGPGFYEQYF.

This clonotype has just a few counts. The V gene is TRBV20-1, the J gene TRBJ2-3; weak D call: TRBD1 (6 bases). V was clipped by 3 bases and J by 7 bases, with 17 bases between them. Per the germline V gene, CDR1 is DFQATT and CDR2 is SNEGSKA (reference sequence). This CDR3 has 14 residues. The CDR3 reads CSARHLTGRNTQYF. CDR3 DNA: TGCAGTGCTAGGCATCTGACAGGTCGTAATACGCAGTATTTT.